Listed here are 23 T cell receptor beta chains from one sample, sequenced in a study of T cell clusters in autoimmune cytopenias. TRB was amplified from about 270 ng of peripheral blood genomic DNA per sample. One tube held mixed TRB-A and TRB-B primer pools for touch-down PCR. With the multiplex PCR reads reprocessed, TCRdb shows one record per CDR3 protein and no DNA. This table lists 6,000 to 9,000 distinct CDR3 sequences. This same sample was also part of a study on T cell repertoires in aging, cancer and after chemotherapy.

Sequences were obtained from peripheral blood. These receptors all come from a human donor in good health.

In terms of frequency, this clonotype is medium-sized (0.01 to 0.1%). The V call is TRBV6-6, the J call TRBJ2-6; as DNA is missing, the TRBD1 call by TCRdb cannot be tested. CDR3 length: 18 residues. Germline CDR1 is MNHNY and CDR2 is SVGAGI (reference sequence). The CDR3 spells CASSFSGQGASGANVLTF.

By frequency, this clonotype is medium-sized (0.01 to 0.1%). This chain uses TRBV29-1 with TRBJ2-5. The CDR3 extends over 12 amino acids. CDR1 is SQVTM, CDR2 ANQGSEA, per germline. The CDR3 sequence: CSVGESLETQYF.

The rearrangement links TRBV30 to TRBJ1-1. This CDR3 spans 14 amino acids. Looked up from germline, CDR1 is GTSNPN and CDR2 is SVGIG (reference sequence). The CDR3 loop reads CAWSGRLRNTEAFF.

Measured by frequency, this clonotype is medium-sized. The chain has TRBV27 and TRBJ2-7; TCRdb's D call of TRBD2 is untestable without DNA. The length of the CDR3 is 18 residues. The germline CDR1 and CDR2 sequences are MNHEY and SMNVEV (reference sequence). The CDR3 loop reads CASSSQGLAGGRSYEQYF.

The chain is built from TRBV12-3 or TRBV12-4 and TRBJ2-7; TCRdb returns TRBD1, unconfirmable since there is no DNA. The CDR3 has 13 residues. CDR3 residues: CASSYQGNYEQYF.

This clonotype counts as medium-sized by frequency. The chain is built from TRBV15 and TRBJ2-1. The germline V gene has CDR1 LNHNV and CDR2 YYDKDF (reference sequence). This CDR3 has 13 residues. CDR3 sequence: CATSKAAYNEQFF.

This rearrangement joins TRBV20-1 to TRBJ1-5; TCRdb's D gene call, TRBD1, goes unchecked for lack of DNA. There are 16 residues in the CDR3. Per the germline V gene, CDR1 is DFQATT and CDR2 is SNEGSKA (reference sequence). The CDR3 reads CSALRGGTGEDQPQHF.

The chain couples TRBV18 to TRBJ1-4; TCRdb names TRBD1, which stays unverified in the absence of DNA. The CDR3 loop spans 14 amino acids. Germline lookup yields CDR1 KGHSH and CDR2 LQKENI. CDR3 region: CASSPEWKGEKLFF.

J is TRBJ1-1 and V is TRBV18. CDR1 and CDR2 (germline): KGHSH, LQKENI. The CDR3 extends over 13 amino acids. CDR3 sequence: CASSPWEGTEAFF.

This clonotype is deemed medium-sized by its frequency. This chain connects TRBV12-3 or TRBV12-4 to TRBJ2-5. This CDR3 spans 12 amino acids. The CDR3: CASSEQQETQYF.

The V and J genes are TRBV29-1 and TRBJ2-2; TCRdb's D call, TRBD2, is unchecked because there is no DNA. The CDR3 runs to 16 residues. CDR1 and CDR2 from the germline V gene are SQVTM and ANQGSEA. The CDR3 loop reads CSVEDGTSGRPGELFF.

J is TRBJ2-3 and V is TRBV6-2 or TRBV6-3; with no DNA, the TCRdb D assignment of TRBD1 cannot be verified. Germline V gives CDR1 MNHEY, CDR2 SVGEGT. CDR3 length: 15 residues. The CDR3 region is CASSHGATGADTQYF.

This sequence joins TRBV4-3 and TRBJ2-6. Germline CDR1 reads LGHNA; CDR2 reads YSLEER. The CDR3 has 17 amino acids. The CDR3 here is CASSQDLVSSGANVLTF.

According to its frequency, this clonotype is medium-sized. The V call is TRBV15, the J call TRBJ2-1; the D call of TRBD2 rests on TCRdb alone, since no DNA is present to check it. Germline V gives CDR1 LNHNV, CDR2 YYDKDF (reference sequence). The CDR3 sequence is 15 residues long. The CDR3 is CATSGGTSGGNEQFF.

This clonotype is called medium-sized based on its frequency. V gene TRBV29-1 combines with J gene TRBJ2-5. The CDR3 is 13 residues long. Germline assignment: CDR1 SQVTM and CDR2 ANQGSEA. This CDR3 is CSVDKGKRETQYF.

The genes are TRBV14 and TRBJ1-2; TCRdb gives TRBD1 as the D gene, but with no DNA this cannot be confirmed. Germline V lookup: CDR1 SGHDN, CDR2 FVKESK. CDR3 length: 14 amino acids. The CDR3 loop is CASSPRDRTYGYTF. Full variable domain (remainder filled in from reference TRBV14 and TRBJ1-2): EAGVTQFPSHSVIEKGQTVTLRCDPISGHDNLYWYRRVMGKEIKFLLHFVKESKQDESGMPNNRFLAERTGGTYSTLKVQPAELEDSGVYFCASSPRDRTYGYTFGSGTRLTVV.

According to its frequency, this clonotype is medium-sized (0.01 to 0.1%). The chain carries TRBV19 and TRBJ2-7; lacking DNA, the TRBD1 call made by TCRdb goes unchecked. The V gene's germline CDR1 is LNHDA and CDR2 SQIVND (reference sequence). There are 14 residues in the CDR3. The CDR3 sequence is CASSFTQGAGEQYF.

The CDR3 region is CAWRGEFYTGELFF. The rearrangement uses TRBV30 and TRBJ2-2. Per germline, CDR1 GTSNPN and CDR2 SVGIG (reference sequence). The CDR3 totals 14 residues.

Considering frequency, this clonotype is medium-sized. This sequence joins TRBV5-4 and TRBJ1-1; with no DNA, the TCRdb D assignment of TRBD1 cannot be verified. Germline CDR1 reads SGHNT; CDR2 reads YYREEE (reference sequence). This CDR3 spans 13 amino acids. The CDR3 sequence is CASSPDRRREAFF.

The CDR3 sequence is CASSLGRGGGYGYTF. V is TRBV12-3 or TRBV12-4 and J is TRBJ1-2; as DNA is missing, the TRBD1 call by TCRdb cannot be tested. The CDR3 has 15 residues.

The J gene is TRBJ2-5, the V gene TRBV5-5; TCRdb selects TRBD2, and the lack of DNA leaves this call unchecked. CDR1 SGHKS and CDR2 YYEKEE come from the germline V gene (reference sequence). This CDR3 is 17 amino acids long. CDR3 region: CASSRLAGGGSQETQYF.

The genes are TRBV27 and TRBJ2-2; TCRdb returns TRBD1, unconfirmable since there is no DNA. Germline assignment: CDR1 MNHEY and CDR2 SMNVEV (reference sequence). This CDR3 comprises 16 residues. Here the CDR3 reads CASSLSGTGYTGELFF.

The V gene is TRBV5-4, the J gene TRBJ2-2; the TCRdb D gene call, TRBD1, has no DNA to confirm it. This CDR3 contains 15 residues. CDR1 and CDR2 from the germline V gene are SGHNT and YYREEE (reference sequence). CDR3: CASSPTPGGTGELFF.